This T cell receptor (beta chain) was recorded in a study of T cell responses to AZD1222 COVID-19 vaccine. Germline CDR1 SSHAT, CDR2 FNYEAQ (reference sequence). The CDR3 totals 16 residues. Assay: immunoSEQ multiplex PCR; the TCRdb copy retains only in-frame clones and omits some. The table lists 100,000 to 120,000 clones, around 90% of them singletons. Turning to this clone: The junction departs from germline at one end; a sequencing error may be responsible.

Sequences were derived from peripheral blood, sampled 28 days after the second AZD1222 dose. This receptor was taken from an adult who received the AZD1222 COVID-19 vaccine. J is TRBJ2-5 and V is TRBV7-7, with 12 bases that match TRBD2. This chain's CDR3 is CASSRASGGAEETQYF. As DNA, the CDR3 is TGTGCTAGCAGCCGGGCTAGCGGGGGGGCGGAAGAGACCCAGTACTTC. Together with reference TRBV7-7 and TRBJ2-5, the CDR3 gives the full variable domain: GAGVSQSPRYKVTKRGQDVTLRCDPISSHATLYWYQQALGQGPEFLTYFNYEAQPDKSGLPSDRFSAERPEGSISTLTIQRTEQRDSAMYRCASSRASGGAEETQYFGPGTRLLVL.